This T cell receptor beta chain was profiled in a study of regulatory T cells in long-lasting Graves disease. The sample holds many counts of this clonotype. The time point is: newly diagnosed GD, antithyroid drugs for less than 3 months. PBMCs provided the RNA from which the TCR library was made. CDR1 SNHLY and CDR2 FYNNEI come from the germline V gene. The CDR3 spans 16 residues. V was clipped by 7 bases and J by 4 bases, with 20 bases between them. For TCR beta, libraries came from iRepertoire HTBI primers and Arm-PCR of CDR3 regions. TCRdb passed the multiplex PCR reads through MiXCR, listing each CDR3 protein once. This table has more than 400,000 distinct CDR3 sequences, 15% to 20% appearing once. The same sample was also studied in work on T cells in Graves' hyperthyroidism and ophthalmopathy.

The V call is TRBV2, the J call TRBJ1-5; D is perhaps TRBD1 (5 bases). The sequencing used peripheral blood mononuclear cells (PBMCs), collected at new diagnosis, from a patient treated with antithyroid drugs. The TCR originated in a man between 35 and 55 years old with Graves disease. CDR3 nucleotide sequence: TGTGCCAGCAATCAAGGGGATTGGTACGGAAATCAGCCCCAGCATTTT. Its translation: CASNQGDWYGNQPQHF. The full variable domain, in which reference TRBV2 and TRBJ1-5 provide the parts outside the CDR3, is EPEVTQTPSHQVTQMGQEVILRCVPISNHLYFYWYRQILGQKVEFLVSFYNNEISEKSEIFDDQFSVERPDGSNFTLKIRSTKLEDSAMYFCASNQGDWYGNQPQHFGDGTRLSIL.